This section outlines one TCR beta chain sequence together with its context. Its antigen remains unidentified. This specimen comes from a study of OX40 agonist ivuxolimab in advanced cancers. Across the study: Having had anti-PD-1, anti-PD-L1 or anti-CTLA-4 therapy before was allowed, and roughly 40% had some. Notes on the study in general: At 0.1 to 3.0 mg/kg and by week 6, clonal expansion occurred in CD4+ and CD8+ blood T cells.

Repertoires were generated with immunoSEQ multiplex PCR, while TCRdb's copy carries only in-frame clones and drops some. The table records tens of thousands of clones, 70% to 90% of them present only once. Losses at the gene ends were 5 bases for V and 5 bases for J; bases not matched to a gene: 14. There are 16 residues in the CDR3. CDR1 is MDHEN and CDR2 is SYDVKM in the germline V gene. Patients who had autoimmune disease history or got systemic immunosuppression were left out. Material: CD4+ or CD8+ T cells sorted from blood, obtained in a trial of the OX40 agonist ivuxolimab. The receptor was isolated from an adult with an advanced solid tumor such as melanoma, head and neck, liver or kidney cancer. V and J are TRBV28 and TRBJ2-5; 7 bases fit TRBD1. CDR3 in amino acids: CASSREGATLGETQYF. The CDR3, as DNA: TGTGCCAGCAGTAGAGAGGGGGCTACCCTCGGGGAGACCCAGTACTTC.